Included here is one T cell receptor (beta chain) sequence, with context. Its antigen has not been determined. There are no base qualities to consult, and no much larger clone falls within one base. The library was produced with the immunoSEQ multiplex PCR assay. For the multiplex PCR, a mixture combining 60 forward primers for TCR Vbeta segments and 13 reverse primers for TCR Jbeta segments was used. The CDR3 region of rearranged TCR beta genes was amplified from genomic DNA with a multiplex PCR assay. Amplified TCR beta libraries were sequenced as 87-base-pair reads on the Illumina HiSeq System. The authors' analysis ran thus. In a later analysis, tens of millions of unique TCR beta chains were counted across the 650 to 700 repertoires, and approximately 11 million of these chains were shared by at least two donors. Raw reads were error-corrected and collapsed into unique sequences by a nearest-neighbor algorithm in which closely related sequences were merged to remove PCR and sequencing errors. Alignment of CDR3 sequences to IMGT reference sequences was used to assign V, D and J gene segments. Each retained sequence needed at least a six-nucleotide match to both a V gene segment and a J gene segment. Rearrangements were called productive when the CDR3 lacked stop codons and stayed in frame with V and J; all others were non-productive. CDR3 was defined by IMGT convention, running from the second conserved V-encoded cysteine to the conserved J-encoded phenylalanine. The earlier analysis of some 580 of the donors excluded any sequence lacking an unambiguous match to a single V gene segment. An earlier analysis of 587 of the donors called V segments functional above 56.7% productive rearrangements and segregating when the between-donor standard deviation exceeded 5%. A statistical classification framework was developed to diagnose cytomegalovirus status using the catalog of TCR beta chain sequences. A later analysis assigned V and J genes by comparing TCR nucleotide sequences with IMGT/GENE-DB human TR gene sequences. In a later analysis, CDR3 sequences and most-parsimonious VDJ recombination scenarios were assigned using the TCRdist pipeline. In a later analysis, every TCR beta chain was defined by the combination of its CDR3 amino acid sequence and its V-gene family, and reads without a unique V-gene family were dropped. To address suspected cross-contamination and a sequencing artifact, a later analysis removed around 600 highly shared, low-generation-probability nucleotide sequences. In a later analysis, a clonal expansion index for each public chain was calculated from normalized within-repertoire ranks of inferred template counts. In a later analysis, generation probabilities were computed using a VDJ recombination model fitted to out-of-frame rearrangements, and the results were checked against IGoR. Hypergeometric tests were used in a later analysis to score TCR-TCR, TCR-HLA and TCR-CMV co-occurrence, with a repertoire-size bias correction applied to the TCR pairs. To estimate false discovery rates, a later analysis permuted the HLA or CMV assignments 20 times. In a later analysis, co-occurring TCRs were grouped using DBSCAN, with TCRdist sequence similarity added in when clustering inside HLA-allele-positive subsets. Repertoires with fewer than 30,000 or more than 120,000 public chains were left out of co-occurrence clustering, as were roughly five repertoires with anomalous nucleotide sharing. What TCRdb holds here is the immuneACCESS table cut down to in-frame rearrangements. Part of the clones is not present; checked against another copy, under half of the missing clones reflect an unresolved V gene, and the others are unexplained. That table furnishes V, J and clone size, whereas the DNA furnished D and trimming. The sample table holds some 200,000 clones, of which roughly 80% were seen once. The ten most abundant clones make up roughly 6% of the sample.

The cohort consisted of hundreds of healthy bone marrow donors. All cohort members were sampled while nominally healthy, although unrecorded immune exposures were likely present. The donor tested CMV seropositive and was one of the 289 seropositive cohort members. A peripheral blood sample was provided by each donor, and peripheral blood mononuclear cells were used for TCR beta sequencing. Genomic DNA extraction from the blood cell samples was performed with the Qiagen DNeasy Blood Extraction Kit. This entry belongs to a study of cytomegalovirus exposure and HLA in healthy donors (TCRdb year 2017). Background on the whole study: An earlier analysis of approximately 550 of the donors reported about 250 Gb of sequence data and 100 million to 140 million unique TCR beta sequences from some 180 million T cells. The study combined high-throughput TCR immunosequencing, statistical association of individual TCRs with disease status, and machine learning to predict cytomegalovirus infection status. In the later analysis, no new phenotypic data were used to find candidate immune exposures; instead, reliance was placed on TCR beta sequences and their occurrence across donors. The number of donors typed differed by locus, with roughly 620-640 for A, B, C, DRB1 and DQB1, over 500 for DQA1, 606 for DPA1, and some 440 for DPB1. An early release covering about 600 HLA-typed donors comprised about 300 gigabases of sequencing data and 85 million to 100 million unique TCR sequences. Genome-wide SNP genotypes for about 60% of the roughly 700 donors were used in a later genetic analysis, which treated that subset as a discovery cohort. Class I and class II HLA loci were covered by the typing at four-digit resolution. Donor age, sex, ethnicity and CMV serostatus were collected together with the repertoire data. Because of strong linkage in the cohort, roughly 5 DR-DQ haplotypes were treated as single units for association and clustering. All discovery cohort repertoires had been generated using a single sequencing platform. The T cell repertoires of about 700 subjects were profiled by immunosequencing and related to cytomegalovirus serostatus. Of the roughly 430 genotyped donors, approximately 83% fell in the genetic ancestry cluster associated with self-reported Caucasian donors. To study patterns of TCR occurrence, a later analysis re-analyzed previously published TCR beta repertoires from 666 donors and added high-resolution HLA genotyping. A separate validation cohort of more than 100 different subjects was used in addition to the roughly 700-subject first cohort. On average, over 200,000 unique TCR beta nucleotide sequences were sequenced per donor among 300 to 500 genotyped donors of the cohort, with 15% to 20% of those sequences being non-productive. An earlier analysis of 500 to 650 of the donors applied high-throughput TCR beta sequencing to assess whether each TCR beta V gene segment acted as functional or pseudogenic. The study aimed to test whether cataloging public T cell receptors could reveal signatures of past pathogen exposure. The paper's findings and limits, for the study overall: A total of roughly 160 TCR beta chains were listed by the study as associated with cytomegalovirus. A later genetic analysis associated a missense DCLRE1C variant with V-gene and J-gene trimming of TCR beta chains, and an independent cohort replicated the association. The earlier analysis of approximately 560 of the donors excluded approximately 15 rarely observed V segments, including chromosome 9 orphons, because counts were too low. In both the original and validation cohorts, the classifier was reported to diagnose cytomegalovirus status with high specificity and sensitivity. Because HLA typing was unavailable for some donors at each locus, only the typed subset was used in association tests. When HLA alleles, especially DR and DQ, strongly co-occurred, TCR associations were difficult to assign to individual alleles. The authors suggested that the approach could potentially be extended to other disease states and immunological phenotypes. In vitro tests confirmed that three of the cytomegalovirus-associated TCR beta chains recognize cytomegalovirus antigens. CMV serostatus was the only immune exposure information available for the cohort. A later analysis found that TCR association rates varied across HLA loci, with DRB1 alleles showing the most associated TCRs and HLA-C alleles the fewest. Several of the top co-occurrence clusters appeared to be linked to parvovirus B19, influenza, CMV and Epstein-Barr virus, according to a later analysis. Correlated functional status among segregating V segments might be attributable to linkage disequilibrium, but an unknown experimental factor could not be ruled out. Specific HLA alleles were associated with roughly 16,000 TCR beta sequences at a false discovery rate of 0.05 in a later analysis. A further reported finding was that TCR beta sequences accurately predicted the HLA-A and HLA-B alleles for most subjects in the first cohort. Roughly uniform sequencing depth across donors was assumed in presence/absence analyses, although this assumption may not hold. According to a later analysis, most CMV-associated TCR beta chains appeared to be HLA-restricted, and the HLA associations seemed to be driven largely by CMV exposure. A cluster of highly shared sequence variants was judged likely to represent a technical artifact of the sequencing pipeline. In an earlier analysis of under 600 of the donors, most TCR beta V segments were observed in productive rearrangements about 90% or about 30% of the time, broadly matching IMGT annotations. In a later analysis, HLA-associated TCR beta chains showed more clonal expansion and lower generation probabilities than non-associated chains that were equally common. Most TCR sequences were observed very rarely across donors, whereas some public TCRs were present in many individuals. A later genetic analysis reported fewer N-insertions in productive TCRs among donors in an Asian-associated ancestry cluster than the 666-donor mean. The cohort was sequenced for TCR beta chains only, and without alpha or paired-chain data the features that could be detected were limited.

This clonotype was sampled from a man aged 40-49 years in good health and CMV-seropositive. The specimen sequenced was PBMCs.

The nucleotides are TGCGCCAGCAGTCAATTAGGGGGCCAGTACCAAGAGACCCAGTACTTC. Translated, this is CASSQLGGQYQETQYF. In this chain, TRBV23-1 is recombined with TRBJ2-5; 7 middle bases align to TRBD1. TRBV23-1 is an open reading frame, and its role is uncertain. Trimming takes 1 base off V and 0 bases off J; junction bases not matched to a gene: 5. From the cysteine through the phenylalanine, the CDR3 covers 16 amino acids. Only CDR3 DNA remains: 48 bases, in frame from the first base.